Listed below are T cell receptor beta chains from one sample, sequenced in a study of blood T cell repertoires in COVID-19. TCRdb's table, derived via immunoSEQ multiplex PCR, lists solely in-frame clones and lacks some. The sample records some 250,000 clones, roughly 86% being singletons. The sample comprised PBMCs or T cells enriched from blood (not recorded which). The receptors stem from a woman aged 25 to 39 with acute COVID-19. Each CDR3 is given with its conserved first and last residue. Clone size is given for some rows only: seen once, a few or many times, or a class if the clone is expanded.

clone_size	v_call	j_call	cdr3_aa
.	TRBV6-1	TRBJ2-7	CASSEYRAGRAYEQYF
.	TRBV13	TRBJ2-1	CASSSNFRGLNYNEQFF
.	TRBV2	TRBJ2-5	CASKRGEQETQYF
.	TRBV4-1	TRBJ1-4	CASSPGTFEKNEKLFF
once	TRBV21-1	TRBJ2-1	CASSETNPPAETAQGETYNEQFF
.	TRBV28	TRBJ1-5	CASRGGENQPQHF
.	TRBV5-6	TRBJ2-1	CASSLVSGYNEQFF
.	TRBV20-1	TRBJ1-2	CSARGTYGYTF
.	TRBV7-3	TRBJ2-3	CASSSPLAGGFTDTQYF
.	TRBV7-9	TRBJ2-5	CASSLLAGVQEAQYF
.	TRBV27	TRBJ2-7	CASSLLHSGGWYEQYF
.	TRBV18	TRBJ1-4	CASSPIWTGLGEKLFF
.	TRBV2	TRBJ2-3	CASSTPGSAADTQYF
.	TRBV27	TRBJ1-2	CASRRKEVRYGYTF
.	TRBV7-9	TRBJ1-1	CASRQTGRTEAFF
.	TRBV28	TRBJ1-6	CASRTPGQKNSPLHF
.	TRBV19	TRBJ1-2	CASRRGGAQDYGYTF
.	TRBV12-3/TRBV12-4	TRBJ1-1	CASSSGVHTEAFF
few	TRBV4-3	TRBJ1-1	CASSQDGTGGTEAFF
.	TRBV2	TRBJ2-7	CASSDLGQQSDEQYF
.	TRBV5-4	TRBJ2-1	CASSLGGTSFDEQFF
.	TRBV6-5	TRBJ2-5	CASSSTTVSQYF
.	TRBV30	TRBJ1-6	CAWERDNSPLHF
.	TRBV5-1	TRBJ2-7	CASSLAGQGGYEQYF
.	TRBV18	TRBJ2-2	CASSPYEPGLAGNTGELFF
.	TRBV10-3	TRBJ2-1	CAIAEVGTGYNEQFF
.	TRBV19	TRBJ1-3	CASSMATQIRSGNTIYF
medium-sized	TRBV9	TRBJ1-2	CASSVDPRGGKGLGGYTF
.	TRBV29-1	TRBJ1-2	CSVAGQGGYGYTF
.	TRBV27	TRBJ1-6	CASSLTGGVSYNSPLHF
.	TRBV7-8	TRBJ1-3	CASSLDRHSGNTIYF
.	TRBV6-5	TRBJ1-4	CASMGQTNEKLFF
.	TRBV5-1	TRBJ2-3	CASSSTGDTDTQYF
.	TRBV6-4	TRBJ1-6	CASSYRDRGSPLHF
.	TRBV5-3	TRBJ1-6	CARSLWGTANNSPLHF
once	TRBV11-2	TRBJ2-7	CASSLLQAGRYF
.	TRBV3-1/TRBV3-2	TRBJ2-7	CASSFGLADSSYEQYF
.	TRBV15	TRBJ1-3	CATSKTGVGNTIYF
.	TRBV3-1/TRBV3-2	TRBJ1-4	CASSRHSTNEKLFF
.	TRBV2	TRBJ1-4	CASTVLRSTNEKLFF
.	TRBV27	TRBJ1-1	CASSLSIRGGTEAFF
.	TRBV18	TRBJ1-1	CASSLWVFGSEAFF
.	TRBV7-9	TRBJ1-2	CASSLGRENYGYTF
.	TRBV28	TRBJ1-4	CASTHEKAGGQEKLFF
.	TRBV4-2	TRBJ1-2	CASSPGQGEGNGYTF
.	TRBV4-3	TRBJ2-2	CASSPRPRNTGELFF
.	TRBV10-3	TRBJ1-1	CAISDGGSAFF
few	TRBV25-1	TRBJ2-5	CASSGGQGASETQYF
.	TRBV12-3/TRBV12-4	TRBJ1-1	CASSSGTATEAFF
.	TRBV9	TRBJ1-2	CASSTRDTLYGYTF
.	TRBV7-9	TRBJ1-6	CASSAHGTDSYNSPLHF
.	TRBV6-1	TRBJ1-1	CASSEAFPAEAFF
.	TRBV3-1/TRBV3-2	TRBJ2-5	CASSHGTGPNKVRETQYF
.	TRBV7-9	TRBJ2-1	CASSRYNEQFF